This T cell receptor beta chain was identified during a study of Tregs in tolerant kidney transplant recipients. Whole-study findings and limits: Biological reproducibility was not directly addressed, but technical replication error appeared minimal. In tolerant patients, donor-specific Tregs outgrew total Tregs, suggesting antigen-driven expansion.

Note on this clone: Its antigen is still unknown. The read is 3 residues too short to cover the CDR3 end, so that end is filled in from the germline J gene. Other DNA variants within this sample encode the same CDR3.

CDR3 size: 18 residues. V was clipped by 3 bases and J by 2 bases; unmatched bases: 14. Mixed chimerism was transient after nonmyeloablative marrow transplants from related graft donors. The data were produced by immunoSEQ multiplex PCR, yet TCRdb's version contains in-frame clones alone and is incomplete. The sample holds roughly 15,000 clones. The chain joins TRBV23-1 to TRBJ2-7; 9 bases match TRBD1. TRBV23-1 is sorted into the ORF group, with uncertain function. The specimen was CD4+ T cells from blood (PBMCs), collected 12 months after the transplant. The clonotype comes from a human patient who received a combined kidney and bone marrow transplant. Some T cells may be transferred from the graft donor. The covered CDR3 bases are TGCGCCAGCAGTCACCGGACAGGGGAAAGGGGTGACCCCTACGAG. Translation: CASSHRTGERGDPYE. The complete CDR3 protein is CASSHRTGERGDPYEQYF.